The 5 T cell receptor beta chains presented below share a single source sample, sequenced in a study of T cell responses to AZD1222 COVID-19 vaccine. Clones were sequenced by immunoSEQ multiplex PCR, and TCRdb holds only the in-frame ones, with some missing. The data show approximately 120,000 clones, approximately 90% seen once. The source material was peripheral blood, sampled on day 0 of AZD1222 vaccination. These receptors originate from an adult in good health.

This chain connects TRBV12-3 or TRBV12-4 to TRBJ2-2; no reliable D call. There are 13 residues in the CDR3. Trimming removed 5 bases from V and 6 bases from J, with 10 bases in between. The CDR3 DNA reads TGTGCCAGCAGTCCAGAACGGTCCGGGGAGCTGTTTTTT. Translated, it gives CASSPERSGELFF.

The V call is TRBV5-6, the J call TRBJ1-5; weak D call: TRBD1 (5 bases). The length of the CDR3 is 15 residues. Germline assignment: CDR1 SGHDT and CDR2 YYEEEE. Deletions cut 1 base from V and 5 bases from J, with 13 bases between. The CDR3 nucleotides read TGTGCCAGCAGCTTGTTGCAGGGTATGGATCAGCCCCAGCATTTT. Its protein is CASSLLQGMDQPQHF.

This clone came up once. The genes are TRBV18 and TRBJ1-2, with a tentative D call TRBD1 (6 bases). CDR1 and CDR2 (germline): KGHSH, LQKENI. V was clipped by 3 bases and J by 4 bases, with 24 bases between them. The CDR3 is made up of 18 amino acids. This chain's CDR3 is CASSPPGPQGILGYGYTF. Written as DNA, the CDR3 is TGTGCCAGCTCACCCCCAGGACCACAGGGAATCCTTGGCTATGGCTACACCTTC. The full variable domain, its missing parts supplied by reference TRBV18 and TRBJ1-2, is NAGVMQNPRHLVRRRGQEARLRCSPMKGHSHVYWYRQLPEEGLKFMVYLQKENIIDESGMPKERFSAEFPKEGPSILRIQQVVRGDSAAYFCASSPPGPQGILGYGYTFGSGTRLTVV.

This clone was seen more than once but under ten times. The V and J genes are TRBV7-9 and TRBJ2-1; the match to TRBD2 covers 14 bases. In germline, CDR1 is SEHNR, CDR2 FQNEAQ (reference sequence). The CDR3 consists of 19 residues. V lost 7 bases to trimming and J lost 2 bases; unmatched junction nucleotides: 13. CDR3 coding DNA: TGTGCCAGCACCCAACGAGGGACTAGCGGGGGACTCACCTACAATGAGCAGTTCTTC. Protein sequence: CASTQRGTSGGLTYNEQFF.

This clone was seen a single time. The chain combines TRBV27 with TRBJ1-2; TRBD1 agrees at 10 bases. The V gene's germline CDR1 is MNHEY and CDR2 SMNVEV (reference sequence). The CDR3 is made up of 15 amino acids. V trimming: 4 bases; J trimming: 2 bases; junction bases outside the gene matches: 4. The CDR3 DNA reads as TGTGCCAGCAGTTGGGGGACAGGGGTAAACTATGGCTACACCTTC. This encodes CASSWGTGVNYGYTF.